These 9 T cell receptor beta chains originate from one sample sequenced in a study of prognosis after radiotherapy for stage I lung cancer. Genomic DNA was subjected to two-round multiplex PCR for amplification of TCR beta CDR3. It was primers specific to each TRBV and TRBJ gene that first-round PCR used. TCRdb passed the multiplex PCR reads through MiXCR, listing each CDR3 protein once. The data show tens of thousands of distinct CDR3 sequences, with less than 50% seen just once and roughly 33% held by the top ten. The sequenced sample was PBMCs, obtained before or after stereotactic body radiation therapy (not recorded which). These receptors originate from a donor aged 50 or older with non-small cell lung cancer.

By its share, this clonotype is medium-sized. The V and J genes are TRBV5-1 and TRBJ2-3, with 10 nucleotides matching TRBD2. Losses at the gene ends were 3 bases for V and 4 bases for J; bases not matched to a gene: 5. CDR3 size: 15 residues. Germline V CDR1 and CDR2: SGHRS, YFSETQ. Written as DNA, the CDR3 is TGCGCCAGCAGCTCGGAAGCGGGAGGGTCAGATACGCAGTATTTT. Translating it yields CASSSEAGGSDTQYF.

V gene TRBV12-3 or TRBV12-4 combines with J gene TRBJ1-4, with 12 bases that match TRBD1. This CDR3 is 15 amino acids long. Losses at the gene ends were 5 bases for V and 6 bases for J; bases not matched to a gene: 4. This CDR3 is CASSPGTGGDEKLFF. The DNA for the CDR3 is TGTGCCAGCAGTCCCGGGACAGGGGGCGATGAAAAACTGTTTTTT.

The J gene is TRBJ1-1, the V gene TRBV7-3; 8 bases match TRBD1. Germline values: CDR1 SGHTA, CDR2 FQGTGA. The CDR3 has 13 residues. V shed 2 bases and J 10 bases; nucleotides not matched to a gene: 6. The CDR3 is CASSLYGQGRAFF. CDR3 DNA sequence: TGTGCCAGCAGCTTATACGGACAGGGTAGAGCTTTCTTT.

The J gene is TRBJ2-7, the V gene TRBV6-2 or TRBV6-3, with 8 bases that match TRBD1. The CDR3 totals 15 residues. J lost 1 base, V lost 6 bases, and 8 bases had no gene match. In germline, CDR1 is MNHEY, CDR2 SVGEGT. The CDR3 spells CASRDRVPNSYEQYF. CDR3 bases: TGTGCCAGCAGGGACAGGGTTCCAAATTCCTACGAGCAGTACTTC.

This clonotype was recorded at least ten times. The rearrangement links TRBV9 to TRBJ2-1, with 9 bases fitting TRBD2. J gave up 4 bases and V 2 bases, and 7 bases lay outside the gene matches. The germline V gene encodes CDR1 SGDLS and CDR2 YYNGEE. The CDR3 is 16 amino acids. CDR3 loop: CASSVIGTSRYNEQFF. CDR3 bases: TGTGCCAGCAGCGTGATCGGGACTAGCAGATACAATGAGCAGTTCTTC. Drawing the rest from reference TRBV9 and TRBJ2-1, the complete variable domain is DSGVTQTPKHLITATGQRVTLRCSPRSGDLSVYWYQQSLDQGLQFLIQYYNGEERAKGNILERFSAQQFPDLHSELNLSSLELGDSALYFCASSVIGTSRYNEQFFGPGTRLTVL.

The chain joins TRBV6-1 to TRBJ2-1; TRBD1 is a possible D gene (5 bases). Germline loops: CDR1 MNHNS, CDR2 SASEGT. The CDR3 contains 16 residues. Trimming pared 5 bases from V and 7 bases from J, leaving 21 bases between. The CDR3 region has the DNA TGTGCCAGCAGTACCCGGGTAGGGGTTGTTAGGAATGAGCAGTTCTTC. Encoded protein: CASSTRVGVVRNEQFF.

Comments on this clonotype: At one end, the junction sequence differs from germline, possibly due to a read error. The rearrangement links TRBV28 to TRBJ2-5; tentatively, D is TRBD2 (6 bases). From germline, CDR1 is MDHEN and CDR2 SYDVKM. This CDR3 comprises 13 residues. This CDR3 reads CASILWGGETQYF. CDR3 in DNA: TGTGCCAGCATTTTATGGGGAGGAGAGACCCAGTATTTC.

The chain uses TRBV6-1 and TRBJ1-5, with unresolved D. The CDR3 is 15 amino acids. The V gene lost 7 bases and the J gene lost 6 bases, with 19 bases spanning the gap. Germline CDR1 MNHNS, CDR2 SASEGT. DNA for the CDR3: TGTGCCAGCAACCCGAAAGATAGAGCCTTTCAGCCCCAGCATTTT. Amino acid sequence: CASNPKDRAFQPQHF.

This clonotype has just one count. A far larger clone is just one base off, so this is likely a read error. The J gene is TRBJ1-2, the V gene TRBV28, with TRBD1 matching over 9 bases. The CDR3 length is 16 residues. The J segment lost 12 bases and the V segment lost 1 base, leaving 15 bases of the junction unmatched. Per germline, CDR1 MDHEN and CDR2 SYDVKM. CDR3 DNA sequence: TGTGCCAGCAGTTTATCGATTGCGGGACAGGGACAGGGCCACACCTTC. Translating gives CASSLSIAGQGQGHTF.